This passage covers 22 T cell receptor beta chains from one sample sequenced in a study of shared clonotypes between healthy human individuals. Profiled with immunoSEQ multiplex PCR; TCRdb holds only in-frame clones, not every one. The sample holds a few hundred thousand clones, around 97% seen once. The sample comprised naive CD4+ T cells sorted from blood. Subset: CD45RA+ positively selected. The source of these receptors is a young woman in good health.

The J gene is TRBJ2-3, the V gene TRBV4-2, with 8 bases matching TRBD2. V lost 3 bases and J lost 0; bases outside the gene matches: 5. Germline CDR1 is LGHNA and CDR2 is YNFKEQ. The CDR3 runs 16 residues. The CDR3 region is CASSHERELSTDTQYF. For the CDR3, the DNA is TGTGCCAGCAGCCATGAGCGGGAGTTAAGCACAGATACGCAGTATTTT.

This chain links TRBV5-1 with TRBJ1-2; 7 positions agree with TRBD1. Germline V gene sequence: CDR1 SGHRS, CDR2 YFSETQ. J was trimmed by 3 bases and V by 1 base; bases with no gene match: 6. The CDR3 is 15 residues long. The CDR3 protein is CASSLWTGPDYGYTF. In DNA form, the CDR3 reads TGCGCCAGCAGCTTGTGGACAGGACCGGACTATGGCTACACCTTC.

V usage is TRBV7-7 and J usage is TRBJ1-4, with D possibly TRBD1 on 6 matching bases. Trimming took off 6 bases at V and 0 bases at J, with 11 bases between the two ends. The germline V gene has CDR1 SSHAT and CDR2 FNYEAQ (reference sequence). This CDR3 is built from 15 residues. CDR3 in amino acids: CASSKDRATNEKLFF. CDR3 in DNA: TGTGCCAGCAGTAAGGACAGAGCAACTAATGAAAAACTGTTTTTT.

This clone came up once. The J gene is TRBJ2-5, the V gene TRBV7-2; D unclear. The J call may be mistaken, given a closer DNA end match to TRBJ2-7. The CDR3 consists of 18 residues. CDR1 SGHTA and CDR2 FQGNSA come from the germline V gene. Here the CDR3 reads CASSSSNMMGLWTYEQYF. DNA for the CDR3: TGTGCCAGCAGCTCCTCGAATATGATGGGCCTTTGGACCTACGAGCAGTACTTC.

In DNA, the CDR3 is TGTGCCAGCAGTTCCCCGGACGTAGGGCAACGGGCCAACTATGGCTACACCTTC. Amino acid sequence: CASSSPDVGQRANYGYTF. The chain links TRBV28 to TRBJ1-2; D not resolved. This CDR3 comprises 18 residues. Germline assignment: CDR1 MDHEN and CDR2 SYDVKM. Trimming left V 4 bases short and J 2 bases short, with 23 bases between.

The V and J genes are TRBV7-3 and TRBJ2-3; 7 bases match TRBD1. The V segment lost 5 bases and the J segment 2 bases; nucleotides outside the gene matches: 7. Germline CDR1 is SGHTA and CDR2 is FQGTGA. This CDR3 has 15 amino acids. Written as DNA, the CDR3 is TGTGCCAGCAGCACGGGACAGTTCGTCACAGATACGCAGTATTTT. Protein product: CASSTGQFVTDTQYF.

V usage is TRBV2 and J usage is TRBJ1-2; a weak D match, TRBD1 (6 bases). The CDR3 is 12 amino acids. Germline-derived CDR1 and CDR2 are SNHLY and FYNNEI. With 5 bases removed from V and 6 bases from J, the gap between germline ends came to 10 bases. The CDR3: CASSQQGNGYTF. In DNA, the CDR3 is TGTGCCAGCAGTCAACAGGGAAATGGCTACACCTTC. The whole variable domain, filled in from reference TRBV2 and TRBJ1-2, reads EPEVTQTPSHQVTQMGQEVILRCVPISNHLYFYWYRQILGQKVEFLVSFYNNEISEKSEIFDDQFSVERPDGSNFTLKIRSTKLEDSAMYFCASSQQGNGYTFGSGTRLTVV.

CDR3 sequence reads: CASSVLPLQTQYF. The DNA of the CDR3 is TGTGCCAGCAGCGTTCTGCCCTTACAGACGCAGTATTTT. The rearrangement uses TRBV9 and TRBJ2-3; D call uncertain. Germline V gene sequence: CDR1 SGDLS, CDR2 YYNGEE. The CDR3 has 13 residues. Trimming took off 2 bases at V and 9 bases at J, with 13 bases between the two ends. Together with reference TRBV9 and TRBJ2-3, the CDR3 gives the full variable domain: DSGVTQTPKHLITATGQRVTLRCSPRSGDLSVYWYQQSLDQGLQFLIQYYNGEERAKGNILERFSAQQFPDLHSELNLSSLELGDSALYFCASSVLPLQTQYFGPGTRLTVL.

This clone came up once. The J gene is TRBJ2-7, the V gene TRBV20-1, with D possibly called TRBD1 or TRBD2 (5 bases each). CDR3 length: 11 amino acids. CDR1 is DFQATT and CDR2 is SNEGSKA in the germline V gene (reference sequence). The CDR3 DNA reads TGCAGCCGAGGGGACTCCTACGAGCAGTACTTC. Its translation is CSRGDSYEQYF.

This chain uses TRBV5-1 with TRBJ1-1; D might be TRBD1 (5 bases). CDR1 is SGHRS and CDR2 is YFSETQ in the germline V gene. V was trimmed by 0 bases and J by 0 bases, leaving 15 bases between them. The CDR3 contains 17 residues. The CDR3: CASSLGQRGSLNTEAFF. In nucleotides, the CDR3 is TGCGCCAGCAGCTTGGGCCAAAGGGGAAGTCTGAACACTGAAGCTTTCTTT.

V gene TRBV5-6 combines with J gene TRBJ2-7; no firm D call. The CDR3 is 15 amino acids. Germline V gene lookup returns CDR1 SGHDT and CDR2 YYEEEE. With 1 base removed from V and 0 bases from J, the gap between germline ends came to 11 bases. The CDR3 here is CASSLFAVSSYEQYF. The CDR3 coding sequence is TGTGCCAGCAGCTTGTTCGCGGTTTCCTCCTACGAGCAGTACTTC.

The V gene is TRBV11-3, the J gene TRBJ2-1; D remains unclear. The germline V gene has CDR1 SGHNT and CDR2 YENEEA. The V end was cut by 1 base, the J end by 0 bases, with 7 bases between. This CDR3 spans 15 amino acids. In DNA form, the CDR3 reads TGTGCCAGCAGCTTAGTTCCCGGCTCCTACAATGAGCAGTTCTTC. Translating it yields CASSLVPGSYNEQFF.

The chain joins TRBV6-9 to TRBJ1-1, with 7 bases fitting TRBD1. The V and J ends lost 10 bases and 5 bases, in that order; junction bases with no gene match: 10. The CDR3 is 13 amino acids. CDR1 and CDR2 (germline): MNHGY, SVAAGI. CDR3 DNA sequence: TGTGCCACTCGGAGGGGGCGCTGGACTGAAGCTTTCTTT. This encodes CATRRGRWTEAFF.

The gene calls are TRBV7-3 and TRBJ1-1; maybe TRBD1 (5 bases). V lost 1 base to trimming and J lost 5 bases, with 17 bases between them. Per germline, CDR1 SGHTA and CDR2 FQGTGA. This CDR3 spans 16 amino acids. The CDR3 sequence is CASSLIPGVRGTEAFF. The CDR3 DNA reads TGTGCCAGCAGCTTAATCCCCGGTGTACGGGGGACTGAAGCTTTCTTT.

Concerning this clone itself: This sample also contains other DNA sequences that code for the same CDR3. The chain combines TRBV6-5 with TRBJ1-1, with 8 bases that match TRBD1. The CDR3 loop spans 13 amino acids. CDR1 is MNHEY and CDR2 is SVGAGI in the germline V gene. V shed 6 bases and J 6 bases; nucleotides not matched to a gene: 6. The CDR3 here is CASSPGQGAEAFF. The CDR3 coding sequence is TGTGCCAGCAGCCCAGGACAGGGCGCTGAAGCTTTCTTT.

The chain uses TRBV5-4 and TRBJ1-3; D uncertain. The CDR3 sequence is 14 residues long. V was shortened by 3 bases and J by 0 bases, with 7 bases between the two germline ends. CDR1 is SGHNT and CDR2 is YYREEE in the germline V gene (reference sequence). The CDR3 DNA sequence: TGTGCCAGCAGCTCCTTCTACTCTGGAAACACCATATATTTT. Translating gives CASSSFYSGNTIYF.

The chain carries TRBV27 and TRBJ1-2; D possibly corresponds to TRBD1 (5 bases). V was pared by 3 bases and J by 6 bases, with 11 bases between. In germline, CDR1 is MNHEY, CDR2 SMNVEV (reference sequence). The CDR3 is 13 residues long. This CDR3 reads CASSFEGRDGYTF. The DNA of the CDR3 is TGTGCCAGCAGTTTCGAGGGGAGGGATGGCTACACCTTC.

The table lists this clone with a count of one. This chain links TRBV28 with TRBJ1-2, with 7 bases identical to TRBD1. This CDR3 comprises 15 residues. Germline values: CDR1 MDHEN, CDR2 SYDVKM. V shed 1 base and J 8 bases; nucleotides not matched to a gene: 10. The CDR3 is CASSLLRGQASGYTF. The CDR3 nucleotides are TGTGCCAGCAGTTTATTAAGAGGACAGGCTTCAGGCTACACCTTC.

This chain connects TRBV5-4 to TRBJ1-2, with TRBD1 as a possible D gene (6 bases). V shed 5 bases and J shed 4 bases, with 21 bases lying between them. Germline V gives CDR1 SGHNT, CDR2 YYREEE (reference sequence). CDR3 length: 16 residues. CDR3 residues: CASSYGTGHTSYGYTF. The CDR3 region has the DNA TGTGCCAGCAGTTATGGTACGGGACATACTAGCTATGGCTACACCTTC.

J is TRBJ1-3 and V is TRBV7-9, with D possibly TRBD1 on 6 matching bases. This CDR3 comprises 17 residues. Germline V CDR1 and CDR2: SEHNR, FQNEAQ (reference sequence). Between the trimmed V and J ends, which lost 2 bases and 0 bases, there was a span of 14 bases. In nucleotides, the CDR3 is TGTGCCAGCAGCTTATCGGGGGGCCCTACCTCTGGAAACACCATATATTTT. Its translation is CASSLSGGPTSGNTIYF.

CDR3 region: CAISELAGESTEAFF. CDR3 DNA sequence: TGTGCCATCAGTGAGCTGGCAGGGGAGTCCACTGAAGCTTTCTTT. V is TRBV10-3 and J is TRBJ1-1; possibly TRBD1 for D (6 bases). The CDR3 length is 15 residues. Per the germline V gene, CDR1 is ENHRY and CDR2 is SYGVKD. V gave up 2 bases and J gave up 4 bases, with 14 bases separating them.

The rearrangement joins TRBV27 to TRBJ1-2; D is perhaps TRBD1 (6 bases). The CDR3 has 15 residues. Germline V gives CDR1 MNHEY, CDR2 SMNVEV (reference sequence). The germline V and J ends were trimmed by 2 bases and 0 bases, with 10 bases remaining between them. The CDR3 protein is CASSLGGAANYGYTF. As DNA, the CDR3 is TGTGCCAGCAGTTTAGGGGGGGCCGCTAACTATGGCTACACCTTC.